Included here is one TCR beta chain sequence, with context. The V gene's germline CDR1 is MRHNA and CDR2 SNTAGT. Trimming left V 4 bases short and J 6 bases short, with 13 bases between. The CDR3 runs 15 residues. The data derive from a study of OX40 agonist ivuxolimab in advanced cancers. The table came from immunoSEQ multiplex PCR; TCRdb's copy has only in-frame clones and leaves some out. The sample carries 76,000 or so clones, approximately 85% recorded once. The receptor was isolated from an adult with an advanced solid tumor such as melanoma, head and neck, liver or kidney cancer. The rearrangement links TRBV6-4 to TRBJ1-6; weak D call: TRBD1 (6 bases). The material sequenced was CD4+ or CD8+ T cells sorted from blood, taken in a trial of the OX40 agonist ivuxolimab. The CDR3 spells CASSALGGANSPLHF. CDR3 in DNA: TGTGCCAGCAGTGCCCTCGGGGGGGCTAATTCACCCCTCCACTTT.